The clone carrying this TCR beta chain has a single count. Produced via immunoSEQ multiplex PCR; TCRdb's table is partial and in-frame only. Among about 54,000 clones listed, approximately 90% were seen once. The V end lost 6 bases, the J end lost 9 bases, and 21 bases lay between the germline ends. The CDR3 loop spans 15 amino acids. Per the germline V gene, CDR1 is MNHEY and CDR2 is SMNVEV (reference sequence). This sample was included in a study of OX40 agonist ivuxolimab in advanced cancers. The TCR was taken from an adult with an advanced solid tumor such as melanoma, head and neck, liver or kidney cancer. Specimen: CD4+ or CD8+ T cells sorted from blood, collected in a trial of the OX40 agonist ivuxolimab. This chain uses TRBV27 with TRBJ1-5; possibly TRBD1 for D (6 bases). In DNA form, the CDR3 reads TGTGCCAGCAGCACCCATCACAGGGTAGCGGGGCCCCAGCATTTT. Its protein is CASSTHHRVAGPQHF.